What follows describes a single T cell receptor (beta chain). The antigen is unknown. This entry is derived from a study of blood T cells in healthy people across ages. The study's findings and limits: The study found TCR beta diversity correlated strongly with naive T cell percentage.

Primed by a sample-barcoded 5' primer and a J-beta primer mix, a second PCR proceeded for 7 to 11 cycles. Tagging of each cDNA molecule was performed by a template-switch adaptor with 12 random nucleotides. MiXCR was run by TCRdb on the 5' RACE reads, yielding one entry per CDR3 protein. In the table there are over 600,000 distinct CDR3 sequences, around 41% of which are singletons. Donors ranged from roughly 6 to 90 years old and were healthy Caucasians in Russia. Samples had at least 7 million PBMCs isolated from them. This CDR3 region has 16 residues. CDR1 KGHSH and CDR2 LQKENI come from the germline V gene. J gave up 2 bases and V 3 bases, and 7 bases lay outside the gene matches.

The chain links TRBV18 to TRBJ2-5; 9 bases are a match to TRBD2. The sequenced material came from blood. This receptor was obtained from a man older than 75 in good health. CDR3 protein: CASSPQSGGRQETQYF. As DNA, the CDR3 is TGTGCCAGCTCACCCCAAAGCGGGGGGCGACAAGAGACCCAGTACTTC.